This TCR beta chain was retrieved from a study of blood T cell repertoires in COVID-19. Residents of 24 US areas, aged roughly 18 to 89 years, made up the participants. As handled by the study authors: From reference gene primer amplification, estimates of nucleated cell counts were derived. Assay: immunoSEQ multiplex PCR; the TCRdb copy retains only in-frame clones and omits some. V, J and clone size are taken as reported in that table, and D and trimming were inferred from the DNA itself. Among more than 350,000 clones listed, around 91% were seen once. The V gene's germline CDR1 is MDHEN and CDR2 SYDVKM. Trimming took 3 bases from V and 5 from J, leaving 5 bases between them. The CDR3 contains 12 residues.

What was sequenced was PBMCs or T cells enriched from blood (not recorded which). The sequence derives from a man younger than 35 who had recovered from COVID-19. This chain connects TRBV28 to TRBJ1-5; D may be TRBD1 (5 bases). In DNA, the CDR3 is TGTGCCAGCAGTTTCAGGGATCAGCCCCAGCATTTT. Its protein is CASSFRDQPQHF.